This T cell receptor (beta chain) was profiled in a study of blood T cell repertoires in COVID-19. Background on the study: The United States, Italy and Spain were the sources of the acute and convalescent COVID-19 samples.

Trimming cost V 4 bases and J 0 bases, with 9 bases left between them. Per germline, CDR1 SNHLY and CDR2 FYNNEI. The CDR3 length is 14 residues. TCRdb's copy holds only in-frame clones and misses some; the assay was immunoSEQ multiplex PCR. The data show under 200,000 clones, about 85% seen once. J is TRBJ1-1 and V is TRBV2, with D maybe TRBD1 (6 bases). The sample was peripheral blood. The receptor was derived from a man aged 55-75 years with acute or convalescent COVID-19. The CDR3 DNA is TGTGCCAGCAGTGTAGACAGGTTGAACACTGAAGCTTTCTTT. This codes for CASSVDRLNTEAFF.